The sequence of this T cell receptor beta chain was determined in a study of cytomegalovirus exposure and HLA in healthy donors. Study-level results: Cytomegalovirus-associated TCR beta chains were listed, numbering 150 to 200.

To note about this clone: Its antigen is still unknown.

Sequenced by immunoSEQ multiplex PCR; TCRdb stores in-frame clones only, minus some. The data contain fewer than 200,000 clones, roughly 90% of them singletons. Germline CDR1 MDHEN, CDR2 SYDVKM. This CDR3 region has 15 residues. Losses at the gene ends were 5 bases for V and 7 bases for J; bases not matched to a gene: 9. This chain uses TRBV28 with TRBJ2-2, with 8 bases lining up with TRBD2. The origin of this receptor is a man in his late teens or twenties in good health and CMV-seropositive. The sample consisted of PBMCs. The CDR3: CASSPRTSPSGELFF. As DNA, the CDR3 is TGTGCCAGCAGTCCCCGGACTAGCCCTAGCGGGGAGCTGTTTTTT.